This is a list of T cell receptor beta chains from one sample in a study of OX40 agonist ivuxolimab in advanced cancers. Libraries were prepared by immunoSEQ multiplex PCR; TCRdb keeps only in-frame clonotypes and omits some of them. The sample yields around 22,000 clones, approximately 85% seen once. The sample here was CD4+ or CD8+ T cells sorted from blood, taken in a trial of the OX40 agonist ivuxolimab. Receptor source: an adult with an advanced solid tumor such as melanoma, head and neck, liver or kidney cancer. CDR3s include the opening cysteine and the closing phenylalanine or tryptophan. The order of the fields is V gene, D gene, J gene, clone size, CDR3 protein, CDR3 DNA. A D gene is named only where the DNA matches it firmly. Some rows have no size entry. The others give once, few or many, or a class for an expanded clone.

TRBV9	TRBD2	TRBJ2-3	-	CASSVDLGLAGGPRDTQYF	TGTGCCAGCAGCGTAGATTTGGGACTAGCGGGGGGGCCGAGAGATACGCAGTATTTT
TRBV18	TRBD1	TRBJ1-1	few	CASSPATGGTEAFF	TGTGCCAGCTCACCCGCGACAGGGGGCACTGAAGCTTTCTTT
TRBV5-6	TRBD1	TRBJ2-7	few	CASSLVPQGAQQYF	TGTGCCAGCAGCTTGGTCCCCCAGGGGGCACAGCAGTACTTC
TRBV2	TRBD1	TRBJ2-7	-	CASNRGNYEQYF	TGTGCCAGCAACAGGGGTAACTACGAGCAGTACTTC
TRBV19	-	TRBJ2-7	few	CASSSVQGRTIPYEQYF	TGTGCCAGTAGTAGTGTACAGGGCCGGACTATTCCCTACGAGCAGTACTTC
TRBV7-3	-	TRBJ2-5	-	CASSTDRQETQYF	TGTGCCAGCAGCACCGACAGACAAGAGACCCAGTACTTC
TRBV7-2	TRBD2	TRBJ2-5	-	CASSLDPSGSQDF	TGTGCCAGCAGCTTAGATCCTAGCGGGAGCCAAGACTTC
TRBV10-3	TRBD2	TRBJ2-7	-	CAISGTSGTEQYF	TGTGCCATCAGTGGGACTAGCGGGACAGAGCAGTACTTC
TRBV10-3	-	TRBJ1-5	few	CAISESAVSNQPQHF	TGTGCCATCAGTGAGTCAGCAGTTAGCAATCAGCCCCAGCATTTT
TRBV7-2	-	TRBJ2-3	-	CASSRGTTNTQYF	TGTGCCAGCAGCAGGGGGACTACTAATACGCAGTATTTT
TRBV7-9	TRBD2	TRBJ2-7	-	CASSLRSGRGNEQYF	TGTGCCAGCAGCCTTAGAAGCGGGAGAGGTAACGAGCAGTACTTC
TRBV5-1	-	TRBJ1-2	-	CASSLGGNDGYTF	TGCGCCAGCAGCTTGGGGGGTAATGATGGCTACACCTTC
TRBV6-5	-	TRBJ1-3	-	CASSPGQSNTIYF	TGTGCCAGCAGTCCCGGACAGTCTAACACCATATATTTT
TRBV5-1	-	TRBJ2-7	-	CASSLGRAYEQYF	TGCGCCAGCAGCCTAGGACGGGCCTACGAGCAGTACTTC
TRBV5-1	-	TRBJ2-2	-	CASSLDGRTNTGELFF	TGCGCCAGCAGCTTGGACGGCCGAACGAACACCGGGGAGCTGTTTTTT
TRBV7-3	-	TRBJ2-7	once	CASSLNPGVDEQYF	TGTGCCAGCAGCTTAAACCCGGGGGTCGACGAGCAGTACTTC
TRBV19	TRBD1	TRBJ2-7	-	CASSLTGPYEQYF	TGTGCCAGTAGTTTGACAGGGCCCTACGAGCAGTACTTC
TRBV2	TRBD1	TRBJ2-7	few	CASSESPGGEQYF	TGTGCCAGCAGTGAATCCCCAGGGGGAGAGCAGTACTTC
TRBV7-9	TRBD2	TRBJ2-1	-	CASRPTSGLDNEQFF	TGTGCCAGCAGACCTACTAGCGGGCTTGACAATGAGCAGTTCTTC
TRBV10-1	-	TRBJ2-3	-	CASRDGGQPPPSTDTQYF	TGCGCCAGCAGGGATGGGGGACAACCACCCCCTAGCACAGATACGCAGTATTTT
TRBV9	TRBD2	TRBJ2-1	once	CASSARTSGTLTYNEQFF	TGTGCCAGCAGCGCTCGGACTAGCGGGACTCTTACTTACAATGAGCAGTTCTTC
TRBV28	-	TRBJ2-7	once	CASSLGAYEQYF	TGTGCCAGCAGTTTAGGAGCGTACGAGCAGTACTTC